The clone carrying this TCR beta chain was seen a few times. This sample is part of a study of OX40 agonist ivuxolimab in advanced cancers. Profiling relied on immunoSEQ multiplex PCR, and the TCRdb table lists in-frame clones only, not all of them. The sample records 80,000 or so clones, around 86% being singletons. The V and J ends lost 0 bases and 13 bases respectively, with 10 bases between them. Germline V gene data show CDR1 as MNHNS and CDR2 as SASEGT. The CDR3 loop spans 12 amino acids. This TCR derives from an adult with an advanced solid tumor such as melanoma, head and neck, liver or kidney cancer. This chain links TRBV6-1 with TRBJ2-1; no clear D. The specimen comprised CD4+ or CD8+ T cells sorted from blood, sampled in a trial of the OX40 agonist ivuxolimab. CDR3 DNA sequence: TGTGCCAGCAGTGAAGCAGCCCTCAGACAGTTCTTC. This sequence encodes CASSEAALRQFF.